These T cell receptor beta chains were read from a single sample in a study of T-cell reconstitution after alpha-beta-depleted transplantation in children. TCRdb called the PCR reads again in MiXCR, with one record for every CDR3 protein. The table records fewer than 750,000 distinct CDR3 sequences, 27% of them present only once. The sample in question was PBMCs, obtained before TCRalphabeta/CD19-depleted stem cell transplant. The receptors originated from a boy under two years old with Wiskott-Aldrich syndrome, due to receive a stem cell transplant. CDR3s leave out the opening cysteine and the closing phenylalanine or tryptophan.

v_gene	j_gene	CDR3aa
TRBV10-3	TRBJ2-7	AITGTSGGGEQY
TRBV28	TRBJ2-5	ASRRTGRETQY
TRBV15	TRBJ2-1	ATSREQAGDGEQF
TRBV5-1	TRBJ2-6	ASSLGAGDSGANVLT
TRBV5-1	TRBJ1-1	ASSLTGTVEAF
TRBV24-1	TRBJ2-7	ATSDFPKGYPTYEQY
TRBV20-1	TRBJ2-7	SASVSVHYEQY
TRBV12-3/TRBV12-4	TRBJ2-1	ASRPSGRDYNEQF
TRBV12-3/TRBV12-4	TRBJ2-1	ASSRLAGRNEQF
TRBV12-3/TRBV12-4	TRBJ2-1	ASSFHLAGANEQF
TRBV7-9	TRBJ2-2	ASRDTGELF
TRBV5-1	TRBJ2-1	ASSLVGRGSYNEQF
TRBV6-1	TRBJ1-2	ASSETTLGGYT
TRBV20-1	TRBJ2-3	SAITVSTDTQY
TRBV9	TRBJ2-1	ASSVGSGRALEQF
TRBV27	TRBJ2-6	ASSLGAWANVLT
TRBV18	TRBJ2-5	ASSNTGTWRETQY
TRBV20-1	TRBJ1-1	SARDWPLGVGTEAF
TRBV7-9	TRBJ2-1	ASEASGRWNEQF
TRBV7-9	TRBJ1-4	ASSLLILSNEKLF
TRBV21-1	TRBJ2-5	ASSQWGWGTSGRRVETQY
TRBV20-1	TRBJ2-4	SASGVVAKNIQY
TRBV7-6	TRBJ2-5	ASSLEKGTQY
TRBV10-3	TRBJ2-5	AISESWKETQY
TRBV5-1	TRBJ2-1	ASSLSSEQF
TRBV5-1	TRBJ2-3	ASSFGLAGGRGADTQY
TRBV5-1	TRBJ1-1	ASRQDTNTEAF
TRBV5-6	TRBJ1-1	ASSPSVGDGTEAF
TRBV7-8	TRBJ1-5	ASSLAWGQGLNQPQH
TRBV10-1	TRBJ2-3	ASSISGTSGSDTQY
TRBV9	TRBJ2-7	ASSPGGLAGGEQY
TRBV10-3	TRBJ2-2	AISIRAGSTGELF
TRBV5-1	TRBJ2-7	ASSLGRDGEQY
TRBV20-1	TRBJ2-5	SARQGFETQY
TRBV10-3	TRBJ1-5	AISEGPGNQPQH
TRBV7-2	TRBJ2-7	ASSQSTYEQY
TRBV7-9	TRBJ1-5	ASSPGTENQPQH
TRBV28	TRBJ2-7	ASSSRLGLAATYEQY
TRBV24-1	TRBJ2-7	ATSDPRTGGYEQY
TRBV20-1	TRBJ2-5	SARDWGRVKTQY
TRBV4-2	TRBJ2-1	ASSQTNEQF
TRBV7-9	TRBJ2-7	ASSLVLAVSYEQY
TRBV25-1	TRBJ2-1	ASSGRARGYNNEQF
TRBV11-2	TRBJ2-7	ASRRPGLLLFEQY
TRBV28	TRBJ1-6	ASSLIGGRDSPLH
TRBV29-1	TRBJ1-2	SVANQANYGYT